The 26 T cell receptor beta chains below come from one sample, sequenced in a study of breast tumors, draining lymph nodes, adjacent tissues. The lymph nodes were axillary draining lymph nodes from breast cancer patients. TCRdb re-called the multiplex PCR reads with MiXCR, one entry per CDR3 protein. The sample has around 150,000 distinct CDR3 sequences; about 20% are singletons. Sample: axillary lymph node tissue. Receptor source: a female donor with breast cancer. Some clones in this sample may be carry-over from other donors' samples.

This clonotype was observed at least ten times. The V gene is TRBV6-1, the J gene TRBJ2-7; 14 nucleotides agree with TRBD2. The germline V gene has CDR1 MNHNS and CDR2 SASEGT. V trimming: 7 bases; J trimming: 6 bases; junction bases outside the gene matches: 11. The CDR3 has 16 residues. Written as DNA, the CDR3 is TGTGCCAGCAAACTGGGACTAGCGGGAGTTTATAGCGAGCAGTACTTC. Protein product: CASKLGLAGVYSEQYF.

This clonotype occurred once. With a much larger clone just one base away, this may be a read error. V gene TRBV2 combines with J gene TRBJ2-3; no firm D call. The CDR3 covers 14 residues. Germline V gene sequence: CDR1 SNHLY, CDR2 FYNNEI. V lost 7 bases to trimming and J lost 5 bases, with 16 bases between them. The CDR3 DNA sequence: TGTGCCAGCACCTGGTTTTCTCGCATAGATACGCAGTATTTT. As protein: CASTWFSRIDTQYF. Together with reference TRBV2 and TRBJ2-3, the CDR3 gives the full variable domain: EPEVTQTPSHQVTQMGQEVILRCVPISNHLYFYWYRQILGQKVEFLVSFYNNEISEKSEIFDDQFSVERPDGSNFTLKIRSTKLEDSAMYFCASTWFSRIDTQYFGPGTRLTVL.

This clonotype was seen ten or more times. The chain has TRBV2 and TRBJ2-2; D is unresolved. Trimming cost V 1 base and J 7 bases, with 7 bases left between them. Germline CDR1 SNHLY, CDR2 FYNNEI. The CDR3 length is 13 residues. The CDR3 reads CASSEEGYGELFF. CDR3 nucleotides: TGTGCCAGCAGTGAAGAAGGTTACGGGGAGCTGTTTTTT.

This sequence joins TRBV28 and TRBJ2-1; 10 nucleotides align to TRBD1. J lost 7 bases, V lost 2 bases, and 20 bases had no gene match. This CDR3 contains 20 residues. CDR1 is MDHEN, CDR2 SYDVKM, per germline. The CDR3 here is CASSLKSGTGVGGMRNEQFF. The CDR3 coding sequence is TGTGCCAGCAGTTTAAAATCCGGGACAGGGGTTGGCGGGATGCGTAATGAGCAGTTCTTC.

This clonotype has at least ten counts. This chain connects TRBV20-1 to TRBJ2-3, with 7 positions matching TRBD2. V lost 2 bases and J lost 2; bases outside the gene matches: 16. The CDR3 is 18 amino acids. Germline lookup yields CDR1 DFQATT and CDR2 SNEGSKA (reference sequence). Here the CDR3 reads CSARTAGVSLIITDTQYF. The CDR3 region has the DNA TGCAGTGCTAGAACGGCGGGAGTGTCCCTAATTATCACAGATACGCAGTATTTT.

Remarks on this clonotype: A much bigger clone sits one base away, suggesting this may be a read error. The conserved phenylalanine or tryptophan is not found at the CDR3 terminus, so this likely reflects a read error. V is TRBV3-1 and J is TRBJ2-7; D remains unclear. There are 15 residues in the CDR3. The germline gives CDR1 LGHDT, CDR2 YNNKEL (reference sequence). V lost 0 bases and J lost 3, with 12 bases in between. CDR3 coding DNA: TGTGCCAGCAGCCAAGAGCCTACTACGCGCTACGAGCAGTACCTC. As protein: CASSQEPTTRYEQYL.

This clonotype was counted ten times or more. For the CDR3, the DNA is TGTGCCAGCAGCTTCCGCGGGACAGATACTGGAAACACCATATATTTT. Translation gives CASSFRGTDTGNTIYF. The chain links TRBV7-9 to TRBJ1-3; 7 bases fit TRBD1. V shed 3 bases and J 2 bases; nucleotides not matched to a gene: 7. Germline-derived CDR1 and CDR2 are SEHNR and FQNEAQ (reference sequence). The CDR3 totals 16 residues.

There are many counts of this clonotype. The chain employs TRBV11-2 and TRBJ1-5; D gene uncertain. The CDR3 runs to 13 residues. Germline V gene data show CDR1 as SGHAT and CDR2 as FQNNGV. Trimming removed 1 base at V and 7 bases at J, with 8 bases between. CDR3 residues: CASSLAAGQPQHF. CDR3 DNA sequence: TGTGCCAGCAGCTTAGCAGCGGGGCAGCCCCAGCATTTT.

V usage is TRBV30 and J usage is TRBJ1-2; TRBD1 is a possible D gene (5 bases). This CDR3 spans 13 amino acids. V dropped 1 base and J dropped 5 bases, with 11 bases sitting between them. CDR1 and CDR2 from the germline V gene are GTSNPN and SVGIG (reference sequence). The CDR3 nucleotides read TGTGCCTGGAGTGCTAACAGGTTTTATGGCTACACCTTC. Translation: CAWSANRFYGYTF.

This clonotype has only a few counts. The CDR3 loop is CASSLSWGGSPLHF. The CDR3 DNA is TGTGCCAGCAGTTTATCCTGGGGAGGTTCACCCCTCCACTTT. V usage is TRBV28 and J usage is TRBJ1-6; no firm D call. CDR3 length: 14 amino acids. Germline values: CDR1 MDHEN, CDR2 SYDVKM. V lost 1 base to trimming and J lost 9 bases, with 10 bases between them. Complete variable domain (other parts from reference TRBV28 and TRBJ1-6): DVKVTQSSRYLVKRTGEKVFLECVQDMDHENMFWYRQDPGLGLRLIYFSYDVKMKEKGDIPEGYSVSREKKERFSLILESASTNQTSMYLCASSLSWGGSPLHFGNGTRLTVT.

At least ten counts were recorded for this clonotype. The DNA for the CDR3 is TGCGCCAGCAGCCAACAGATAGGTGACGATACGCAGTATTTT. This gives the protein CASSQQIGDDTQYF. This chain joins TRBV4-3 and TRBJ2-3; D is unresolved. Trimming cost V 2 bases and J 6 bases, with 12 bases left between them. The CDR3 contains 14 residues. The germline V gene has CDR1 LGHNA and CDR2 YSLEER.

V and J are TRBV6-2 or TRBV6-3 and TRBJ2-7; tentatively, D is TRBD1 or TRBD2 (5 bases each). Germline lookup yields CDR1 MNHEY and CDR2 SVGEGT. With 5 bases removed from V and 2 bases from J, the gap between germline ends came to 19 bases. The CDR3 covers 16 residues. CDR3: CASSHPPGAGTYEQYF. CDR3 DNA: TGTGCCAGCAGTCACCCCCCCGGGGCAGGGACCTACGAGCAGTACTTC.

This clonotype was picked up many times. This rearrangement joins TRBV7-2 to TRBJ2-1, with D hard to call. CDR3 length equals 15 residues. Between the trimmed V and J ends, which lost 2 bases and 5 bases, there was a span of 13 bases. Germline assignment: CDR1 SGHTA and CDR2 FQGNSA. The CDR3 nucleotides are TGTGCCAGCAGCTTAACTTGGCAGCAAAACAATGAGCAGTTCTTC. This gives the protein CASSLTWQQNNEQFF.

There are many counts of this clonotype. V is TRBV19 and J is TRBJ2-1, with TRBD1 matching over 8 bases. V lost 8 bases and J lost 8; bases outside the gene matches: 8. Germline-derived CDR1 and CDR2 are LNHDA and SQIVND (reference sequence). This CDR3 has 13 amino acids. The CDR3, as DNA: TGTGCCAGTTGCGGACAGGGCCGTGATGAGCAGTTCTTC. Protein sequence: CASCGQGRDEQFF.

This clonotype was seen a few times. The chain combines TRBV28 with TRBJ2-5, with a tentative D call TRBD2 (6 bases). The V and J ends lost 4 bases and 4 bases respectively, with 19 bases between them. The CDR3 has 16 residues. The germline CDR1 and CDR2 sequences are MDHEN and SYDVKM. CDR3 DNA sequence: TGTGCCAGCAGTTCCCGCAGCGGGCTACGGGGAGAGACCCAGTACTTC. Translating gives CASSSRSGLRGETQYF.

At least ten counts were recorded for this clonotype. The rearrangement uses TRBV2 and TRBJ2-3; no clear D. The V end was cut by 3 bases, the J end by 2 bases, with 9 bases between. This CDR3 is built from 14 residues. Germline V gene sequence: CDR1 SNHLY, CDR2 FYNNEI. CDR3: CASSEIVDTDTQYF. DNA for the CDR3: TGTGCCAGCAGTGAGATCGTTGACACAGATACGCAGTATTTT.

This clonotype occurred many times. This chain connects TRBV11-3 to TRBJ2-7; a weak D match, TRBD2 (5 bases). CDR1 and CDR2 from the germline V gene are SGHNT and YENEEA. The V end was cut by 0 bases, the J end by 3 bases, with 6 bases between. The CDR3 contains 13 residues. In nucleotides, the CDR3 is TGTGCCAGCAGCTTAGATGGACTCTACGAGCAGTACTTC. It specifies CASSLDGLYEQYF.

This clonotype was observed many times. The chain has TRBV7-9 and TRBJ2-7; D gene uncertain. This CDR3 contains 15 residues. V lost 4 bases and J lost 7, with 20 bases in between. In germline, CDR1 is SEHNR, CDR2 FQNEAQ (reference sequence). CDR3 loop: CASSSSLVDSWEQYF. The CDR3 DNA reads TGTGCCAGCAGCTCAAGCTTGGTCGATTCCTGGGAGCAGTACTTC.

Many counts were recorded for this clonotype. V is TRBV6-6 and J is TRBJ2-7; 11 nucleotides align to TRBD2. This CDR3 has 14 residues. Germline V gene lookup returns CDR1 MNHNY and CDR2 SVGAGI (reference sequence). V shed 6 bases, J shed 5 bases, and the junction held 6 bases outside the gene matches. The CDR3 sequence is CASRLAGVWDEQYF. CDR3 nucleotide sequence: TGTGCCAGCAGACTAGCGGGAGTTTGGGACGAGCAGTACTTC.

At least ten counts were recorded for this clonotype. The rearrangement joins TRBV7-2 to TRBJ2-3; the D gene is possibly TRBD2 (5 bases). Germline V gene sequence: CDR1 SGHTA, CDR2 FQGNSA. Between the trimmed V and J ends, which lost 4 bases and 0 bases, there was a span of 17 bases. The CDR3 is 17 residues long. This CDR3 reads CASSSGFGESSTDTQYF. CDR3 DNA sequence: TGTGCCAGCAGCTCCGGGTTTGGGGAGTCCAGCACAGATACGCAGTATTTT.

Ten or more counts support this clonotype. The V and J genes are TRBV12-3 or TRBV12-4 and TRBJ2-3; D gene ambiguous. With 6 bases removed from V and 5 bases from J, the gap between germline ends came to 15 bases. The CDR3 runs 14 residues. DNA for the CDR3: TGTGCCAGCAGCCCCGACTCCGCGGTAGATACGCAGTATTTT. This translates into CASSPDSAVDTQYF.

This clonotype was detected many times. The chain has TRBV20-1 and TRBJ2-1; 8 bases line up with TRBD2. CDR3 size: 14 residues. In germline, CDR1 is DFQATT, CDR2 SNEGSKA (reference sequence). V lost 4 bases to trimming and J lost 4 bases; unmatched junction nucleotides: 6. CDR3 sequence reads: CSAKRLASYNEQFF. The CDR3 DNA reads TGCAGTGCTAAGCGACTAGCGTCGTACAATGAGCAGTTCTTC.

This clonotype was detected many times. The CDR3 loop reads CASSVGWDNQPQHF. DNA of the CDR3: TGTGCCAGCAGCGTAGGGTGGGACAATCAGCCCCAGCATTTT. The rearrangement links TRBV9 to TRBJ1-5, with D hard to call. Trimming removed 0 bases from V and 3 bases from J, with 7 bases in between. The V gene's germline CDR1 is SGDLS and CDR2 YYNGEE. The CDR3 is 14 residues long.

This clonotype occurred many times. This sequence joins TRBV19 and TRBJ2-1; D gene ambiguous. Trimming left V 3 bases short and J 10 bases short, with 13 bases between. The CDR3 totals 13 residues. Per germline, CDR1 LNHDA and CDR2 SQIVND (reference sequence). CDR3 loop: CASSIHQALEQFF. The CDR3 region has the DNA TGTGCCAGTAGTATTCATCAGGCTCTGGAGCAGTTCTTC.

The chain recombines TRBV5-8 with TRBJ2-1; a possible D gene is TRBD2 (5 bases). This CDR3 region has 15 residues. CDR1 and CDR2 (germline): SGHTS, YDEGEE. V shed 1 base and J shed 7 bases, with 15 bases lying between them. The CDR3 nucleotides are TGTGCCAGCAGCTTGCCTAGAGGGATGGTTAATGAGCAGTTCTTC. Protein: CASSLPRGMVNEQFF.

This clonotype was found many times. The chain joins TRBV7-8 to TRBJ2-7; the D gene is possibly TRBD2 (6 bases). This CDR3 is 15 amino acids long. Germline-derived CDR1 and CDR2 are SGHVS and FQNEAQ. The germline V and J ends were trimmed by 5 bases and 2 bases, with 16 bases remaining between them. For the CDR3, the DNA is TGTGCCAGCAGCCCGGGGGTGCAGGTAACCTACGAGCAGTACTTC. Residues: CASSPGVQVTYEQYF.